One sample yielded the 8 T cell receptor beta chains listed below, sequenced in a study of neurological immune-mediated disorders. TCRdb redid the calling of the 5' RACE reads with MiXCR, one entry per CDR3 protein. The table has 40,000 to 50,000 distinct CDR3 sequences, under 2% seen once. Material for sequencing was PBMCs. The receptors come from a woman between 40 and 50 years old with multiple sclerosis.

This clonotype was recorded many times. V gene TRBV2 combines with J gene TRBJ1-1, with D tentatively TRBD1 (5 bases). The V and J ends lost 6 bases and 13 bases respectively, with 18 bases between them. From germline, CDR1 is SNHLY and CDR2 FYNNEI. The CDR3 loop spans 12 amino acids. The CDR3 DNA sequence: TGTGCCAGCAGGGGGTTAGAAAGGGACGGTTTCTTT. Translation gives CASRGLERDGFF. Full variable domain (rest looked up from reference TRBV2 and TRBJ1-1): EPEVTQTPSHQVTQMGQEVILRCVPISNHLYFYWYRQILGQKVEFLVSFYNNEISEKSEIFDDQFSVERPDGSNFTLKIRSTKLEDSAMYFCASRGLERDGFFGQGTRLTVV.

This clonotype appeared many times. V is TRBV5-1 and J is TRBJ1-2, with D hard to call. Trimming left V 4 bases short and J 2 bases short, with 9 bases between. This CDR3 contains 13 residues. The germline CDR1 and CDR2 sequences are SGHRS and YFSETQ. The CDR3 DNA reads as TGCGCCAGCAGCGAGAAGGGCAACTATGGCTACACCTTC. It is translated as CASSEKGNYGYTF.

In its sample, this clonotype was seen many times. The V call is TRBV11-2, the J call TRBJ2-7; perhaps D is TRBD1 or TRBD2 (6 bases each). The CDR3 length is 15 residues. V lost 0 bases, J lost 4 bases, and 13 bases lay in between. CDR1 is SGHAT, CDR2 FQNNGV, per germline. CDR3 nucleotide sequence: TGTGCCAGCAGCTTAGATCACGGAGGGGGGTACGAGCAGTACTTC. Its translation: CASSLDHGGGYEQYF.

This clonotype was picked up one time. This chain connects TRBV20-1 to TRBJ1-2; D remains unclear. CDR3 size: 11 residues. In germline, CDR1 is DFQATT, CDR2 SNEGSKA (reference sequence). Trimming took off 3 bases at V and 14 bases at J, with 16 bases between the two ends. The CDR3 is CSARVDYGSTF. The CDR3 bases are TGCAGTGCTAGGGTCGACTATGGCTCAACCTTC.

This clonotype was detected many times. The gene calls are TRBV6-2 or TRBV6-3 and TRBJ2-6; a possible D gene is TRBD1 (5 bases). Germline V lookup: CDR1 MNHEY, CDR2 SVGEGT. Trimming removed 2 bases at V and 1 base at J, with 6 bases between. This CDR3 has 15 residues. For the CDR3, the DNA is TGTGCCAGCAGTTACCAGGGTTCTGGGGCCAACGTCCTGACTTTC. It encodes CASSYQGSGANVLTF.

This clonotype turned up a few times. The rearrangement uses TRBV4-2 and TRBJ2-1; 14 nucleotides align to TRBD2. The CDR3 runs to 17 residues. Germline CDR1 and CDR2: LGHNA and YNFKEQ. J gave up 0 bases and V 4 bases, and 2 bases lay outside the gene matches. CDR3 nucleotide sequence: TGTGCCAGCAGCCGGACTAGCGGGGGGTACTCCTACAATGAGCAGTTCTTC. It codes for CASSRTSGGYSYNEQFF.

This clonotype appeared many times. The chain uses TRBV4-1 and TRBJ1-1; 8 nucleotides line up with TRBD1. CDR1 and CDR2 (germline): MGHRA, YSYEKL. The CDR3 extends over 15 amino acids. Trimming at V came to 5 bases and at J to 1 base, leaving 6 bases not matched to a gene. The CDR3 nucleotides are TGCGCCAGCAGCTCATCCGGACAGGGGAACACTGAAGCTTTCTTT. As protein: CASSSSGQGNTEAFF.

This clonotype was detected many times. This sequence joins TRBV5-1 and TRBJ1-2; a possible D gene is TRBD1 (6 bases). Germline values: CDR1 SGHRS, CDR2 YFSETQ. The CDR3 loop spans 14 amino acids. V lost 4 bases and J lost 4, with 14 bases in between. The CDR3 loop is CASSPAGTPYGYTF. The CDR3, as DNA: TGCGCCAGCAGCCCGGCCGGGACACCCTATGGCTACACCTTC.